This TCR beta chain was found in a study of T cell responses to AZD1222 COVID-19 vaccine (dated by TCRdb to the early 2020s). Regarding the complete study: AZD1222 recipients given second doses at about 4 weeks or at about 12 weeks were pooled, since spike-specific TCR depth and breadth were not found to differ between the two schedules. TCR sequencing was performed for about 250 trial participants, of whom some 200 were given two doses of AZD1222 and around 25 were given two doses of MenACWY control vaccine. Trial participants were enrolled by age into subgroups of 18-55, 56-69 and 70-plus years, and about 150, 27 and 61 TCR-sequenced participants, respectively, were included in these subgroups. What the work shows at the level of the full study, not this receptor alone: Conclusions about previously exposed vaccinees were limited because only 6 or 7 AZD1222 recipients were SARS-CoV-2 seropositive at baseline. Because no day 14 peak-response samples were available, repertoires were characterized only after the peak T cell response. The vaccine-associated CD4 TCRs covered the entire spike protein, and the dominant responses fell in regions 160-218 and 743-854. Participants were mostly white British, with more females than males. The authors suggested clonal diversity may have been underestimated. Spike-specific TCR breadth and depth rose significantly after two AZD1222 doses compared with day 0 and with MenACWY recipients. In the small 56-69-year group, the increase in depth fell short of significance, most likely because of low power. Nearly half of unique spike-specific TCRs reportedly recognized epitopes outside regions mutated in the B.1.351 and B.1.1.7 variants.

The label giving this sample's time point can be read as: baseline before first vaccination. Vaccinee samples came from UK trials COV001 and COV002, including a single-blind randomized controlled phase 2/3 trial of AZD1222 (ChAdOx1 nCoV-19) in healthy adults. For TCRbeta chain sequencing, PBMC samples were collected from trial participants at day 0 and at day 28 after the second dose. The CDR3 regions of human TCRbeta chains were analyzed by immunosequencing. The original pipeline was this. TCRs in the repertoires were matched against a reference library of SARS-CoV-2-specific TCRs that had been generated with the MIRA antigen-specificity platform. Breadth was defined as the fraction of unique TCRs that were SARS-CoV-2-associated. Depth was defined as the fraction of total T cells that were SARS-CoV-2-associated. Each spike-specific TCR was assigned to its reactive spike region and to a CD4 or CD8 class using the MIRA data. Log10-transformed breadth and depth values were compared by one-way ANOVA with Sidak's multiple comparisons tests. TCRdb stores this immuneACCESS table with in-frame sequences only. Part of the clones is absent; in the studies checked, under half of the shortfall reflects unresolved V genes, and no reason is known for the rest. That table is the source of V, J and clone size, and D and trimming were worked out from the DNA. This sample gives some 71,000 clones in total; 80% to 85% of them show up just once. In total, the top ten clones hold roughly 9.8% of the sample.

The CDR3 spans 16 residues, from the cysteine through the phenylalanine. Only the CDR3 DNA is retained, 48 bases long and in frame from the first base. The junction carries 15 bases between V and J, which are trimmed by 4 bases and 0 bases respectively. CDR1 is given as SGHVS and CDR2 as FQNEAQ, both from the germline V gene. On this clone: Its antigen target is currently unknown. Base qualities are not recorded, but no much larger clone differs from it by a single base.

The receptor comes from an adult in good health. The rearranged segments are TRBV7-8 and TRBJ1-1; TRBD1 might be the D gene, on 5 matching bases. The specimen was peripheral blood, collected on day 0 of AZD1222 vaccination. The CDR3 protein is CASSSLRGFMNTEAFF. Read as DNA, the sequence is TGTGCCAGCAGCTCCCTAAGGGGATTCATGAACACTGAAGCTTTCTTT.